This TCR beta chain was recovered during a study of blood T cells in healthy people across ages (dated by TCRdb to between 2014 and 2016). Regarding the complete study: Template switching captured roughly one uniquely barcoded TCR beta cDNA molecule per two T cells in model experiments. The study measured age-related changes in TCR beta repertoire diversity using deep sequencing normalized with unique cDNA molecular identifiers. Donors were grouped into four age groups: young (average approximately 16 years), middle-aged (around 39), aged (roughly 62) and long-lived (over 80). For two donors (one aged 18 to 30 and one aged 80 or older), the study analyzed two additional independent replicas of 1 million unique cDNA reads from the same blood draw. Findings and caveats that apply to the study as a whole: Estimates of total diversity from one million sequenced T cells were regarded as lower bounds and underestimates. Bulk unsorted PBMC profiling prevented conclusive comparison of naive and antigen-experienced compartments. The percentage of naive T cells measured by flow cytometry correlated strongly with observed TCR beta diversity. Compared with the aged group, the long-lived group had more naive CD4+ T cells, fewer expanded clones and increased TCR diversity, a pattern suggesting age selection. As age increased, observed TCR beta diversity per million T cells dropped in a roughly linear way, and a significant reduction was already evident by age 40. Because donor CMV infection status was unknown, age-related changes in expanded clonotypes were potentially confounded.

The trim is 1 base for V and 0 bases for J, with a gap of 4 bases between the germline ends. The germline V gene (reference sequence) supplies CDR1 LGHDT and CDR2 YNNKEL. The CDR3 covers 14 residues, taking in both the cysteine and the phenylalanine. Only CDR3 DNA is held: 42 bases, read in frame from base 1. Of note for this clonotype: Its antigen target is currently unknown. No quality values exist for individual bases; no much larger clone is one base distant.

Receptor amplification or capture employed 5' RACE. Reads for this sample came from an Illumina HiSeq 2500. A second PCR of roughly 6 to 11 cycles was run with a J-beta primer mix and a sample-barcoded 5' primer. A template-switch 5' adaptor carrying 12 random nucleotides introduced a unique molecular identifier onto each TCR beta cDNA molecule. Each sample yielded at least 3 million CDR3-containing paired-end reads. The Mint cDNA synthesis kit, primed by a TRBC-specific oligonucleotide, was used to synthesize first-strand cDNA from all RNA. All cDNA was treated with uracil-DNA glycosylase and then went through a first 18-cycle PCR with the universal primers M1SS and BC2_uni_R. In the source study's methods: For normalization, 1 million high-quality reads were randomly selected from each sample, with every read carrying a distinct molecular identifier. Instead of being binned into consensus sequences, reads with shared molecular identifiers were discarded. MiTCR, run with a Q25 quality threshold and the strictest error-elimination algorithm, handled CDR3 identification, clonotype clustering and error correction. A nonparametric unseen species model with Euler transformation was used to estimate a lower bound on total TCR beta diversity. TCRdb ran its own pipeline on the public reads, namely fastp trimming at Q25 and MiXCR clone calling, and kept in-frame beta chains. CDR3 protein duplicates are merged, each entry listing the most common genes and DNA. These V and J calls are TCRdb output, not the study's own analysis. The sample data list approximately 780,000 distinct CDR3 sequences, and 25% to 30% of these were observed just once. Of the sample, 3% is held by the ten largest clones.

The roughly 37 donors, aged roughly 6 to 100 years, were systemically healthy Caucasian individuals from Russia. Around 9.8 milliliters of peripheral blood were collected from each donor into EDTA-treated Vacutainer tubes. PBMCs were isolated by Ficoll-Paque density-gradient centrifugation, with at least 6.5 million obtained per sample. Total RNA was extracted from PBMCs with Trizol reagent, with at least 5 micrograms obtained per sample. For every donor, an aliquot of PBMCs went through flow cytometry to measure the percentages of naive CD45RAhigh/CD27high T cells. In addition, the sample was reused for a study of T cells of mothers and their children. The second study, in turn, reports: The donors were nine systemically healthy Caucasian individuals, made up of three mothers and their six children. cDNA synthesis used all of the extracted RNA, with roughly 1.6 ug of RNA in each 15 ul reaction. In the second PCR, the M1S primer added sample barcodes and 2-4 random nucleotides. Over 9 million TCR beta CDR3 reads came from each mother, compared with a few million reads from each child. Thymic selection similarly shapes TCR recombination output in related and unrelated pairs, with minor effect from inherited differences. Normalized repertoire overlap was always found to be slightly, but never significantly, higher in related mother-child pairs than in unrelated mother-child pairs. With a sensitivity of roughly 93 clones per million clonotypes, no persistent microchimeric T cell clones were detected. The study used deep NGS to compare TCR beta repertoires of mothers and children, seeking features distinguishing related mother-child pairs from unrelated individuals. On average, the children were approximately 11 +/- 4 years old, while the mothers were around 40 +/- 4 years old. After adapter ligation was performed with NEBNext reagents, the libraries were sequenced on an Illumina HiSeq 2000 with 100+100 nt paired-end reads. To prevent cross-contamination, the mother and child libraries were prepared a month apart and were sequenced in separate runs. For each donor, between roughly 450,000 and 2,200,000 distinct TCR beta clonotypes were identified. Naive TCR beta clonotypes were estimated from low-frequency clonotypes matched to each donor's FACS-determined naive share, without sorting.

The rearrangement combines TRBV3-1 with TRBJ1-3; no D gene is confidently identified. Input material: blood. This TCR was sampled from a boy between 10 and 17 years old in good health. This receptor carries the CDR3 CASSQGDSGNTIYF. The sequenced DNA: TGTGCCAGCAGCCAAGGGGACTCTGGAAACACCATATATTTT. The reference TRBV3-1 and TRBJ1-3 proteins fill in what lies around the CDR3, so the full variable domain reads DTAVSQTPKYLVTQMGNDKSIKCEQNLGHDTMYWYKQDSKKFLKIMFSYNNKELIINETVPNRFSPKSPDKAHLNLHINSLELGDSAVYFCASSQGDSGNTIYFGEGSWLTVV.